A single sample is the source of the 5 T cell receptor beta chains below, sequenced in a study of Ad26.COV2.S vaccination and SARS-CoV-2 variants. Clones were read by immunoSEQ multiplex PCR, and TCRdb kept only the in-frame ones, dropping some. The repertoire holds some 480,000 clones, with about 83% as singletons. The treatment denotes: approximately 18 received Ad26.COV2.S at low or high dose, single or two shots; 5 received placebo; per-sample allocation not given. It was on day 63 after the first vaccine or placebo injection that samples were taken. The source was peripheral blood, collected in a trial of Ad26.COV2.S vaccine versus placebo. These receptors all come from a person aged 18-65 years who received the Ad26.COV2.S COVID-19 vaccine or a placebo.

J is TRBJ1-6 and V is TRBV9; D remains unclear. The CDR3 extends over 11 amino acids. The V gene lost 4 bases and the J gene lost 12 bases, with 8 bases spanning the gap. Looked up from germline, CDR1 is SGDLS and CDR2 is YYNGEE. The CDR3, as DNA: TGTGCCAGCAGCCTAGATGGACCCCTCCACTTT. Protein: CASSLDGPLHF.

The chain carries TRBV18 and TRBJ2-3, with D unclear. CDR3 length equals 11 residues. The V end was cut by 6 bases, the J end by 6 bases, with 7 bases between. The germline gives CDR1 KGHSH, CDR2 LQKENI. DNA of the CDR3: TGTGCCAGCTCTGAGCAGGATACGCAGTATTTT. It specifies CASSEQDTQYF.

The chain combines TRBV1 with TRBJ2-1; no DNA check was done on the table's D call, TRBD2. TRBV1 corresponds to a pseudogene. The CDR3 consists of 16 residues. The CDR3 bases are TGCACCAGCAGCCAAGACGAGCGGGAGTCCTACAATGAGCAGTTCTTC. It codes for CTSSQDERESYNEQFF.

The chain uses TRBV19 and TRBJ2-3; D tentatively reads TRBD1 or TRBD2 (5 bases each). V was shortened by 8 bases and J by 2 bases, with 17 bases between the two germline ends. The CDR3 is 15 amino acids. The V gene's germline CDR1 is LNHDA and CDR2 SQIVND (reference sequence). The CDR3 DNA follows: TGTGCCAGTCGTCTCGGGGCGCAGGACACAGATACGCAGTATTTT. Protein: CASRLGAQDTDTQYF.

A few counts support this clone. This chain links TRBV12-3 or TRBV12-4 with TRBJ1-2, with 8 bases matching TRBD1. This CDR3 contains 12 residues. V lost 5 bases, J lost 8 bases, and 4 bases stayed unmatched. Here the CDR3 DNA reads TGTGCCAGCAGTCTGACAGGGGTAGGCTACACCTTC. Protein product: CASSLTGVGYTF.